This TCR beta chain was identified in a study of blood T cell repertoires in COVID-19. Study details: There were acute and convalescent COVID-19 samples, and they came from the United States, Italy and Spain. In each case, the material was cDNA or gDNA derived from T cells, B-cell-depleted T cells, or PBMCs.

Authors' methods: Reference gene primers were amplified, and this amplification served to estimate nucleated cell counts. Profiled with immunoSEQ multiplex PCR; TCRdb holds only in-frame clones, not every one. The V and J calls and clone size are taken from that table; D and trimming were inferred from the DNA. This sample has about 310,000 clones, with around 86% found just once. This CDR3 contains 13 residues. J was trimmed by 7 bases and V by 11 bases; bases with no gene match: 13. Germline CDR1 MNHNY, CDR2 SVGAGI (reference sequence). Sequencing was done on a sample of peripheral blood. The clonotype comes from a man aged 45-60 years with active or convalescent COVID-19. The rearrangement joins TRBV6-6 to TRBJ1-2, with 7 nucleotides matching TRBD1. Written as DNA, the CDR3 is TGTGCCCTGGAGAGACAGGGAGTGGGTGGCTACACCTTC. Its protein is CALERQGVGGYTF.